Listed below are T cell receptor beta chains from one sample, sequenced in a study of blood T cells in healthy people across ages. TCRdb redid the calling of the 5' RACE reads with MiXCR, one entry per CDR3 protein. This table has around 1.5 million distinct CDR3 sequences, 30% to 35% appearing once. Sequencing used blood. The receptors shown here come from a woman aged 25-40 years in good health. Each CDR3 is given with its conserved first and last residue. The D gene is left open where the match is weak. Some rows mark clone size as missing; the rest say once, few, many or name a class of expanded clone.

clone_size j_call d_call v_call cdr3_aa cdr3_nt
many TRBJ2-1 TRBD2 TRBV12-3/TRBV12-4 CASSPSREGYNEQFF TGTGCCAGCAGTCCTTCGAGGGAGGGCTACAATGAGCAGTTCTTC
few TRBJ2-3 TRBD2 TRBV10-3 CAISESPGLAADTQYF TGTGCCATCAGTGAGTCCCCGGGACTAGCTGCAGATACGCAGTATTTT
- TRBJ1-2 - TRBV11-2 CASSQGPRAGYTF TGTGCCAGCAGCCAGGGACCGCGTGCCGGCTACACCTTC
- TRBJ2-7 TRBD2 TRBV12-3/TRBV12-4 CASSWGGAGYEQYF TGTGCCAGCAGTTGGGGGGGAGCGGGATACGAGCAGTACTTC
- TRBJ1-1 - TRBV12-3/TRBV12-4 CASSQGVLTEAFF TGTGCCAGCAGTCAGGGAGTCTTGACTGAAGCTTTCTTT
few TRBJ2-1 TRBD2 TRBV7-3 CASSSLPGTTPNEQFF TGTGCCAGCAGCTCACTACCCGGGACTACGCCAAATGAGCAGTTCTTC
few TRBJ2-5 - TRBV4-1 CASSQGGREQYF TGCGCCAGCAGCCAAGGGGGGCGGGAGCAGTACTTC
- TRBJ2-3 TRBD2 TRBV6-1 CASREAPGLATQYF TGTGCCAGCAGGGAAGCCCCGGGACTAGCTACGCAGTATTTT
- TRBJ1-2 - TRBV11-2 CASSLVRGGGYTF TGTGCCAGCAGCTTAGTCCGGGGTGGTGGCTACACCTTC
few TRBJ2-1 - TRBV5-5 CASSLDGNEGFF TGTGCCAGCAGCTTGGATGGGAATGAGGGGTTCTTC
- TRBJ1-5 - TRBV28 CASRGEARQPQHF TGTGCCAGCAGGGGCGAGGCACGGCAGCCCCAGCATTTT
- TRBJ1-2 - TRBV28 CASSSGPALGEGYTF TGTGCCAGCAGTTCGGGGCCAGCCCTTGGGGAGGGCTACACCTTC
- TRBJ1-2 TRBD1 TRBV27 CASSFTGGDSSGYTF TGTGCCAGCAGTTTTACAGGGGGCGACTCTAGTGGCTACACCTTC
- TRBJ2-5 - TRBV7-9 CASSLDIAAQYF TGTGCCAGCAGCTTGGACATCGCGGCCCAGTACTTC
- TRBJ1-1 - TRBV7-3 CASSPKGSLTEAFF TGTGCCAGCAGCCCGAAGGGGAGTTTAACTGAAGCTTTCTTT
- TRBJ2-3 TRBD2 TRBV3-1 CANSPESGGRPDTQYF TGTGCCAACAGCCCGGAGAGCGGGGGAAGGCCAGATACGCAGTATTTT
- TRBJ1-2 - TRBV29-1 CSADRNYGHTF TGCAGCGCCGACAGGAACTATGGCCACACCTTC
- TRBJ1-6 - TRBV6-6 CASLDTRGRNSPLHF TGTGCCAGCCTGGATACCCGGGGTCGGAATTCACCCCTCCACTTT
- TRBJ2-1 - TRBV6-2/TRBV6-3 CASTAFRTAYNEQFF TGTGCCAGCACCGCATTTCGGACAGCTTACAATGAGCAGTTCTTC
- TRBJ2-7 TRBD2 TRBV15 CATSREIGLAGAYEQYF TGTGCCACCAGCAGAGAGATAGGGCTAGCGGGGGCCTACGAGCAGTACTTC
many TRBJ2-7 TRBD2 TRBV6-1 CASSTSGAYEQYF TGTGCCAGCAGTACTAGCGGAGCCTACGAGCAGTACTTC
- TRBJ2-1 - TRBV28 CASSLIGAPGNEQFF TGTGCCAGCAGTTTAATCGGGGCCCCAGGGAATGAGCAGTTCTTC
few TRBJ2-2 TRBD2 TRBV7-9 CASSFSGLFGTGELFF TGTGCCAGCAGCTTTAGCGGGCTGTTTGGCACCGGGGAGCTGTTTTTT
few TRBJ1-2 TRBD1 TRBV5-1 CASSGQGDGYTF TGCGCCAGCAGCGGGCAGGGGGATGGCTACACCTTC
- TRBJ1-5 TRBD1 TRBV20-1 CSAVTGGRLNQPQHF TGCAGTGCTGTTACAGGGGGCCGGCTCAATCAGCCCCAGCATTTT
- TRBJ1-6 - TRBV7-3 CASSLTRIPKGSTSSYNSPLHF TGTGCCAGCAGCTTAACTCGAATTCCCAAGGGGTCAACGTCCTCCTATAATTCACCCCTCCACTTT
few TRBJ2-1 TRBD1 TRBV9 CASSVGTGGEQFF TGTGCCAGCAGCGTAGGGACAGGAGGAGAGCAGTTCTTC
few TRBJ2-3 - TRBV7-7 CASSLSTPPDTQYF TGTGCCAGCAGCTTATCTACTCCGCCAGATACGCAGTATTTT
- TRBJ2-1 TRBD2 TRBV10-1 CASKGAGIKYNEQFF TGCGCCAGCAAAGGAGCGGGGATCAAGTACAATGAGCAGTTCTTC
- TRBJ1-2 - TRBV28 CASSLLVGSFGYTF TGTGCCAGCAGTTTACTCGTGGGTTCCTTTGGCTACACCTTC
- TRBJ2-7 TRBD1 TRBV9 CASSGTGGDWSSYEQYF TGTGCCAGCAGCGGGACAGGGGGCGATTGGAGCTCCTACGAGCAGTACTTC
- TRBJ2-4 - TRBV6-5 CASSPGSGIQYF TGTGCCAGCAGTCCTGGGAGTGGCATTCAGTACTTC
- TRBJ1-1 - TRBV2 CANSLRDKNTEAFF TGTGCCAACAGCCTCCGGGACAAGAACACTGAAGCTTTCTTT
- TRBJ2-3 - TRBV7-9 CASSLMTSADTQYF TGTGCCAGCAGCCTAATGACTTCCGCGGATACGCAGTATTTT
- TRBJ1-1 TRBD1 TRBV12-3/TRBV12-4 CASSFQGGAEAFF TGTGCCAGCAGTTTTCAGGGGGGGGCTGAAGCTTTCTTT
- TRBJ2-3 - TRBV2 CASSDKTRTDTQYF TGTGCCAGCAGTGATAAGACGCGCACAGATACGCAGTATTTT
- TRBJ2-1 TRBD2 TRBV9 CAGGSSGSYNEQFF TGTGCCGGCGGTTCAAGCGGGAGTTACAATGAGCAGTTCTTC
- TRBJ2-6 TRBD1 TRBV28 CASSPTGRMVLTF TGTGCCAGCAGTCCGACAGGGCGCATGGTCCTGACTTTC
many TRBJ2-1 - TRBV20-1 CSARPGPTEQFF TGCAGTGCCAGACCAGGGCCCACTGAGCAGTTCTTC
few TRBJ2-2 TRBD2 TRBV7-8 CATAGGNGELFF TGTGCCACCGCCGGGGGGAACGGGGAGCTGTTTTTT
- TRBJ2-1 - TRBV11-1 CASSPPEGVHYSEQFF TGTGCCAGCAGCCCTCCTGAGGGGGTACATTACAGTGAGCAGTTCTTC
- TRBJ2-7 - TRBV10-3 CAISSRGPEQYF TGTGCCATCAGTTCACGGGGTCCCGAGCAGTACTTC
- TRBJ1-2 TRBD1 TRBV20-1 CSARDGTGNGCTF TGCAGTGCTAGGGATGGGACAGGGAACGGCTGCACCTTC
- TRBJ1-5 TRBD1 TRBV20-1 CSARVGETGGQPQHF TGCAGTGCTAGAGTTGGCGAGACAGGGGGCCAGCCCCAGCATTTT
- TRBJ1-2 - TRBV27 CASSLRRGLGYTF TGTGCCAGCAGTTTGCGAAGAGGGCTCGGCTACACCTTC
few TRBJ2-3 - TRBV28 CAGRVATDTQYF TGTGCCGGCAGGGTCGCCACAGATACGCAGTATTTT
few TRBJ2-4 - TRBV20-1 CSARDWPEGKNIQYF TGCAGTGCTAGAGATTGGCCGGAGGGCAAAAACATTCAGTACTTC
- TRBJ2-3 TRBD2 TRBV5-1 CASSSGLEIDTQYF TGCGCCAGCAGCTCTGGACTAGAGATCGATACGCAGTATTTT
- TRBJ2-1 - TRBV5-1 CASEMGDEQFF TGCGCCAGTGAGATGGGGGATGAGCAGTTCTTC
- TRBJ2-7 - TRBV20-1 CSAPWTAYEQYF TGCAGTGCTCCCTGGACCGCGTACGAGCAGTACTTC
- TRBJ2-7 - TRBV20-1 CSASLAEVYEQYF TGCAGTGCTAGTCTCGCGGAAGTCTACGAGCAGTACTTC
- TRBJ1-2 TRBD1 TRBV28 CASKFQDRGNRGYTF TGTGCCAGCAAGTTTCAGGACAGGGGAAATCGCGGCTACACCTTC
few TRBJ2-1 - TRBV3-1 CASSQGRLHEQFF TGTGCCAGCAGCCAAGGAAGACTACATGAGCAGTTCTTC
few TRBJ2-1 - TRBV20-1 CSAETGTRNEQFF TGCAGTGCCGAGACTGGAACGCGGAATGAGCAGTTCTTC
- TRBJ2-5 - TRBV12-3/TRBV12-4 CASSLVIGSQETQYF TGTGCCAGCAGTTTAGTTATAGGCAGCCAAGAGACCCAGTACTTC
- TRBJ1-2 - TRBV9 CASSIDDYGYTF TGTGCCAGCAGTATAGATGACTATGGCTACACCTTC
- TRBJ2-5 TRBD2 TRBV3-1 CASSPGAGGRETQYF TGTGCCAGCAGCCCCGGAGCGGGGGGGCGAGAGACCCAGTACTTC